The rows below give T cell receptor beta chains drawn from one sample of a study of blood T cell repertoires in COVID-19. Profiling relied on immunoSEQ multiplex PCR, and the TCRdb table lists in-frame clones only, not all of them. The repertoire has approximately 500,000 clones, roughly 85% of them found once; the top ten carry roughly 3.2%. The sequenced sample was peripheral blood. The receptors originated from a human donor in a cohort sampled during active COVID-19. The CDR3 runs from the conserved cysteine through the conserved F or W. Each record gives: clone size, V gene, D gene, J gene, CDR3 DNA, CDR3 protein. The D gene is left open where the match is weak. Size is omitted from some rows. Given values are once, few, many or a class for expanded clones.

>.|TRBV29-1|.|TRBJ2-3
TGCAGCGCCCGAGGGACTCCCGGAGGAGATACGCAGTATTTT
CSARGTPGGDTQYF
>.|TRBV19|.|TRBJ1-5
TGTGCCAGTAGTATAGGGTCCCAGGGCAATCAGCCCCAGCATTTT
CASSIGSQGNQPQHF
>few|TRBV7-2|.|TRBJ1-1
TGTGCGAGCCGGGATAACACTGAAGCTTTCTTT
CASRDNTEAFF
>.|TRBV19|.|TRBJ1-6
TGTGCCAGTAGGTCCTCCGGGACACGAGATAATTCACCCCTCCACTTT
CASRSSGTRDNSPLHF
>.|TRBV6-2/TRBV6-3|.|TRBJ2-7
TGTGCCAGCAGTAGGACAGACCCTACCTACGAGCAGTACTTC
CASSRTDPTYEQYF
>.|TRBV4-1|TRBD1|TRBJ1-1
TGCGCCAGCAGCCAGACAGGGGTCTCCCTGGGGAACACTGAAGCTTTCTTT
CASSQTGVSLGNTEAFF
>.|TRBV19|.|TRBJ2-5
TGTGCCAGTAAATCTGGACAGTTAGGGCAAGAGACCCAGTACTTC
CASKSGQLGQETQYF
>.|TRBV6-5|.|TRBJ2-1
TGTGCCAGCAGTTACGTTCCTCCACCTAATAGTGAGCAGTTCTTC
CASSYVPPPNSEQFF
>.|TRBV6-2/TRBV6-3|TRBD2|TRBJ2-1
TGTGCCAGCAGCCCCCAGGCGGCGGGAGAATACAATGAGCAGTTCTTC
CASSPQAAGEYNEQFF
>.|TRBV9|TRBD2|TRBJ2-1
TGTGCCAGCAGCCGTAGGACTCCGGGGGGTGAGCAGTTCTTC
CASSRRTPGGEQFF
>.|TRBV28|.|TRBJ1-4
TGTGCCAGCAGCCTAGGGGGGGCTAATGAAAAACTGTTTTTT
CASSLGGANEKLFF
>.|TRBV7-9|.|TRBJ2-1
TGTGCCAGCAGCCTAGAACTTAGAAATCCCTACAATGAGCAGTTCTTC
CASSLELRNPYNEQFF
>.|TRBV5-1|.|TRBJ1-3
TGCGCCAGCAGCCTTTCAGGCGTTGGGTCTGGAAACACCATATATTTT
CASSLSGVGSGNTIYF
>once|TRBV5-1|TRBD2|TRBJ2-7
TGCGCCAGCAGCTTGGTAGGGCTAGCGGGGGCCTACGAGCAGTACTTC
CASSLVGLAGAYEQYF
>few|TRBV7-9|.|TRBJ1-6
TGTGCCAGCAGCGCGGACAGCGGTAATTCACCCCTCCACTTT
CASSADSGNSPLHF
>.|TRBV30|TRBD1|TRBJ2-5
TGTGCCTGGAGTGTACAAAGAGGGACAGGGGAACAAGAGACCCAGTACTTC
CAWSVQRGTGEQETQYF
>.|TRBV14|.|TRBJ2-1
TGTGCCAGCAGCCTCACCCCCGGAGGGACCACCCATCGCAATGAGCAGTTCTTC
CASSLTPGGTTHRNEQFF
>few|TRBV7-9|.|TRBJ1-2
TGTGCGAGTTCAGGGATGGCTACAGTTTTTGGCTACACCTTC
CASSGMATVFGYTF
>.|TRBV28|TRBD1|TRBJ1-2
TGTGCCAGCAGTTACAGGGGGCTTGGCTATGGCTACACCTTC
CASSYRGLGYGYTF
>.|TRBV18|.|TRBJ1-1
TGTGCCAGCTCGGAGGCAGGGGAAGACGGCAGGGCTTTCTTT
CASSEAGEDGRAFF
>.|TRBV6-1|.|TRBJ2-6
TGTGCCAGCAGTGACGCGACAGGTGGGGCCAACGTCCTGACTTTC
CASSDATGGANVLTF
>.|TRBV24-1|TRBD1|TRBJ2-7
TGTGCCACCAGTGATCCGCCTGGGACAGGCCTCTACGAGCAGTACTTC
CATSDPPGTGLYEQYF
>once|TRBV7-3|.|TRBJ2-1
TGTGCCAGCAGCTTAACGGCCGGAGGGGCTCTCAGCTCCTACAATGAGCAGTTCTTC
CASSLTAGGALSSYNEQFF
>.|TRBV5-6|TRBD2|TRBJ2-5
TGTGCCAGCAGTTCTACGGGGAGGGACCTCCGGGAGACCCAGTACTTC
CASSSTGRDLRETQYF
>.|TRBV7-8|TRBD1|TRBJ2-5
TGTGCCAGCAGCTCCAACGTCGGGACAGAGGAGACCCAGTACTTC
CASSSNVGTEETQYF
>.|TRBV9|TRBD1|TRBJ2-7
TGTGCCAGCAGCGCCCGGACAGGCATATCCTACGAGCAGTACTTC
CASSARTGISYEQYF
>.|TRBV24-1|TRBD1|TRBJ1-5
TGTGCCACCAGTGATTTTGGGACAGGGGATCAGCCCCAGCATTTT
CATSDFGTGDQPQHF
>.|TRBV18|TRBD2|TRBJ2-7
TGTGCCAGCTCACACAGTACTAGCGGGAAAGGGCAGTACTTC
CASSHSTSGKGQYF
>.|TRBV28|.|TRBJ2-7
TGTGCCAGCAGGTCTTCGGGAAGCTACGAGCAGTACTTC
CASRSSGSYEQYF
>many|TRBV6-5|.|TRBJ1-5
TGTGCCAGCTCAAGAGGGATGGACAATCAGCCCCAGCATTTT
CASSRGMDNQPQHF
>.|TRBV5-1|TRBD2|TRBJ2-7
TGCGCCAGCAAGAGATCGGGAGGTGTCTACGAGCAGTACTTC
CASKRSGGVYEQYF
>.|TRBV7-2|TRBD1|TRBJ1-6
TGTGCCAGCAGCTTAGCGGGACAGGGAAGTTCACCCCTCCACTTT
CASSLAGQGSSPLHF
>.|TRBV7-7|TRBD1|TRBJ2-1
TGTGCTAGCAGCTTGGACAGGGGAAGGGGTGAGCAGTTCTTC
CASSLDRGRGEQFF